This T cell receptor (beta chain) stems from a study of memory CD4+ T cells and cytomegalovirus serostatus. Overall study: This sample comes from healthy Belgian adults, several CMV seropositive, 24 seronegative.

Only in-frame clones appear in the TCRdb table, and some are missing; sequencing was by immunoSEQ multiplex PCR. This repertoire shows 60,000 to 70,000 clones, around 81% found once; its top ten account for 0.53%. The germline gives CDR1 SGHRS, CDR2 YFSETQ. The length of the CDR3 is 11 residues. V was cut by 1 base and J by 9 bases, with 8 bases left in between. Single viable CD3+CD4+CD8-CD45RO+ cells were sorted as the memory CD4+ T cells. The sequenced material came from memory CD4+ T cells from blood. The chain links TRBV5-1 to TRBJ2-7; D unclear. The TCR was taken from an adult in good health and CMV-seronegative. Some clones in this sample may be carry-over from other donors' samples. The DNA for the CDR3 is TGCGCCAGCAGCTTGTTTTCGGGGCAGTACTTC. It translates to CASSLFSGQYF. The entire variable domain, with the rest obtained from reference TRBV5-1 and TRBJ2-7, is as follows: KAGVTQTPRYLIKTRGQQVTLSCSPISGHRSVSWYQQTPGQGLQFLFEYFSETQRNKGNFPGRFSGRQFSNSRSEMNVSTLELGDSALYLCASSLFSGQYFGPGTRLTVT.